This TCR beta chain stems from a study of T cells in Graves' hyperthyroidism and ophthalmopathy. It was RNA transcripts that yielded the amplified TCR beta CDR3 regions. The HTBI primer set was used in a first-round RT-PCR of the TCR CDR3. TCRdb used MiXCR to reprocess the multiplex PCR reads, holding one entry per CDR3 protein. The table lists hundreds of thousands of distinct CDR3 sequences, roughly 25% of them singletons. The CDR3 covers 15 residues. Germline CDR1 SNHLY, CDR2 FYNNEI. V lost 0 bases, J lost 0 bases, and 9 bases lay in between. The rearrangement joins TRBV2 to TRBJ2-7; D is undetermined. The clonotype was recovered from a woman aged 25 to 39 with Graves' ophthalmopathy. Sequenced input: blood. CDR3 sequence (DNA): TGTGCCAGCAGTGAAGCGAGGACCAGCTCCTACGAGCAGTACTTC. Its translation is CASSEARTSSYEQYF. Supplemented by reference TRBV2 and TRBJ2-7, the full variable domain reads EPEVTQTPSHQVTQMGQEVILRCVPISNHLYFYWYRQILGQKVEFLVSFYNNEISEKSEIFDDQFSVERPDGSNFTLKIRSTKLEDSAMYFCASSEARTSSYEQYFGPGTRLTVT.